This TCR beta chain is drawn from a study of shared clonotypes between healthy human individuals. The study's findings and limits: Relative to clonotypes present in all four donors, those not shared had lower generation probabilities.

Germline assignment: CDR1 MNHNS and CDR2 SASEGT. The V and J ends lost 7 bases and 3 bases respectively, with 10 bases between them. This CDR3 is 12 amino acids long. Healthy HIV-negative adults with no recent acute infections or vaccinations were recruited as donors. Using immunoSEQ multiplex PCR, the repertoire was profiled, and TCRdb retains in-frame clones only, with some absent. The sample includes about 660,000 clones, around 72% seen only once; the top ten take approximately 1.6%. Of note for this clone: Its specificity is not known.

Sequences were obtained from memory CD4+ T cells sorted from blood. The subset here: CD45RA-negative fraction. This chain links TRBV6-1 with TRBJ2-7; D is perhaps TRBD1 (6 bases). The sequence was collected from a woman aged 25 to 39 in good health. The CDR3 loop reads CASMGADYEQYF. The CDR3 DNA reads TGTGCCAGCATGGGGGCCGACTACGAGCAGTACTTC.